Reported below is one T cell receptor (beta chain). This CDR3 has 14 amino acids. V was pared by 2 bases and J by 0 bases, with 9 bases between. CDR1 and CDR2 (germline): SGHRS, YFSETQ. This sample is part of a study of blood T cell repertoires in COVID-19. Only in-frame clones appear in the TCRdb table, and some are missing; sequencing was by immunoSEQ multiplex PCR. Found here are 200,000 to 300,000 clones, roughly four fifths of them singletons; the top ten hold roughly 4%. This receptor was taken from a middle-aged man with acute or convalescent COVID-19. The chain carries TRBV5-1 and TRBJ2-7; tentatively, D is TRBD2 (6 bases). The sample was peripheral blood. The CDR3 protein is CASSLGDSSYEQYF. CDR3 nucleotide sequence: TGCGCCAGCAGCTTAGGGGACTCCTCCTACGAGCAGTACTTC.